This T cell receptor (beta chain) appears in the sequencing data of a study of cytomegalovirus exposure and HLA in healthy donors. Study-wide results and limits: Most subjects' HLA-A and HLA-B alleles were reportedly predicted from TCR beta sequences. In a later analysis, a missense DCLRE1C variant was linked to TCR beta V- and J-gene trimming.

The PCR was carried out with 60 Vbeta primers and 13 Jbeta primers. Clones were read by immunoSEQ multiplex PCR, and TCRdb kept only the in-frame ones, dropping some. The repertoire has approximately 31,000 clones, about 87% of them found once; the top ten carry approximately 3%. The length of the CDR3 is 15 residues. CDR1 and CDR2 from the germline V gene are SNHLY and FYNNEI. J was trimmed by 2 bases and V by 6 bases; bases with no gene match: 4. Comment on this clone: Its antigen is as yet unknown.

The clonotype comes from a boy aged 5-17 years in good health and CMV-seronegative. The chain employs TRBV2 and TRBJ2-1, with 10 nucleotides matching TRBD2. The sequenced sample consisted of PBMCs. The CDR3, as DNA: TGTGCCAGCAGGGTAGCGGGGGGTCCCTACAATGAGCAGTTCTTC. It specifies CASRVAGGPYNEQFF.